The 10 T cell receptor beta chains listed next were all sequenced from one sample in a study of blood T cell repertoires in COVID-19. Some clones are missing from TCRdb's copy, which holds only in-frame ones; the method was immunoSEQ multiplex PCR. This sample has roughly 180,000 clones, with under 85% found just once. Sequencing was done on a sample of peripheral blood. These receptors were obtained from a man aged 55-75 years who had recovered from COVID-19.

The chain couples TRBV15 to TRBJ1-5; 8 bases match TRBD1. The CDR3 has 15 amino acids. Germline V lookup: CDR1 LNHNV, CDR2 YYDKDF (reference sequence). V lost 1 base, J lost 3 bases, and 2 bases stayed unmatched. The CDR3 DNA reads TGTGCCACCAGCAGAGCGGACAGGGCCAATCAGCCCCAGCATTTT. Amino acids: CATSRADRANQPQHF.

The chain is built from TRBV6-2 or TRBV6-3 and TRBJ2-3; 8 bases match TRBD2. The V segment lost 2 bases and the J segment 1 base; nucleotides outside the gene matches: 2. The CDR3 extends over 15 amino acids. Germline CDR1 is MNHEY and CDR2 is SVGEGT. CDR3: CASSYVAGRTDTQYF. The CDR3 DNA sequence: TGTGCCAGCAGTTACGTAGCGGGGCGCACAGATACGCAGTATTTT.

This chain connects TRBV12-3 or TRBV12-4 to TRBJ2-5; D is ambiguous. V was clipped by 6 bases and J by 7 bases, with 15 bases between them. CDR3 size: 13 residues. The CDR3 spells CASREVASGTQYF. CDR3 DNA sequence: TGTGCCAGCAGAGAAGTGGCCTCGGGGACCCAGTACTTC.

The chain is built from TRBV30 and TRBJ1-4; perhaps TRBD1 as D (6 bases). V lost 2 bases to trimming and J lost 5 bases, with 12 bases between them. Germline V gene data show CDR1 as GTSNPN and CDR2 as SVGIG (reference sequence). This CDR3 region has 14 residues. The CDR3 region has the DNA TGTGCCTGGAGTACGGACAGCTCAAATGAAAAACTGTTTTTT. This translates into CAWSTDSSNEKLFF. Using reference TRBV30 and TRBJ1-4 for the parts outside the CDR3, the full variable domain is SQTIHQWPATLVQPVGSPLSLECTVEGTSNPNLYWYRQAAGRGLQLLFYSVGIGQISSEVPQNLSASRPQDRQFILSSKKLLLSDSGFYLCAWSTDSSNEKLFFGSGTQLSVL.

This clone was counted once. The rearrangement links TRBV28 to TRBJ1-1; no definite D call. Deletions cut 6 bases from V and 0 bases from J, with 23 bases between. Germline CDR1 reads MDHEN; CDR2 reads SYDVKM. The CDR3 has 18 residues. As DNA, the CDR3 is TGTGCCAGCAGGTACAGTATCCAGGCGCCCCTAATGAACACTGAAGCTTTCTTT. This codes for CASRYSIQAPLMNTEAFF.

V and J are TRBV3-1 (or the pseudogene TRBV3-2) and TRBJ1-1; the D gene is possibly TRBD1 (5 bases). V lost 2 bases to trimming and J lost 6 bases, with 13 bases between them. Germline CDR1 is LGHDT and CDR2 is YNNKEL (reference sequence). The CDR3 contains 14 residues. DNA of the CDR3: TGTGCCAGCAGCCAATCCTTAAGGGGTGCTGAAGCTTTCTTT. This translates into CASSQSLRGAEAFF.

The chain joins TRBV7-3 to TRBJ1-4, with TRBD1 identical over 10 bases. After removal of 6 bases from V and 3 bases from J, the junction contained 7 bases not matched to a gene. The CDR3 has 16 amino acids. The germline gives CDR1 SGHTA, CDR2 FQGTGA. CDR3: CASRPGQGSSNEKLFF. DNA of the CDR3: TGTGCCAGCAGACCGGGACAGGGGTCATCTAATGAAAAACTGTTTTTT.

The V gene is TRBV4-1, the J gene TRBJ2-6; 7 positions agree with TRBD1. J gave up 0 bases and V 0 bases, and 8 bases lay outside the gene matches. Germline assignment: CDR1 MGHRA and CDR2 YSYEKL. CDR3 length: 19 amino acids. This CDR3 is CASSQDPRQGISGANVLTF. CDR3 DNA sequence: TGCGCCAGCAGCCAAGATCCACGACAGGGAATCTCTGGGGCCAACGTCCTGACTTTC.

The gene calls are TRBV5-1 and TRBJ1-4, with D tentatively TRBD1 (6 bases). The CDR3 is made up of 18 amino acids. The V gene's germline CDR1 is SGHRS and CDR2 YFSETQ. Trimming stripped 3 bases from V and 0 bases from J, with 18 bases between. Written as DNA, the CDR3 is TGCGCCAGCAGCTCGAATCCACAGGGAACTGCAACTAATGAAAAACTGTTTTTT. Translation: CASSSNPQGTATNEKLFF.

This rearrangement joins TRBV5-1 to TRBJ2-5; D not resolved. CDR1 is SGHRS and CDR2 is YFSETQ in the germline V gene. Trimming stripped 4 bases from V and 3 bases from J, with 13 bases between. The CDR3 is made up of 14 amino acids. The CDR3 loop reads CASSPLGRKETQYF. The CDR3 DNA reads as TGCGCCAGCAGCCCGCTAGGAAGGAAAGAGACCCAGTACTTC.